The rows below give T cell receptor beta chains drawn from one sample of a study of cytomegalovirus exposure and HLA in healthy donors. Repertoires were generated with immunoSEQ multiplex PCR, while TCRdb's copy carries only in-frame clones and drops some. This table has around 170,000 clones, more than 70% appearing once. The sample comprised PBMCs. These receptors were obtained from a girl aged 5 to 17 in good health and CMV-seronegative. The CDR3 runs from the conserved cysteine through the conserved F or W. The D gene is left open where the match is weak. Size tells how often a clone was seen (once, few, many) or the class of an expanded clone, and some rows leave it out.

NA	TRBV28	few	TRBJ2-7	CASSLGGAGYEQYF	TGTGCCAGCAGTTTAGGGGGGGCAGGCTACGAGCAGTACTTC
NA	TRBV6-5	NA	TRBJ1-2	CASSYSRDPNYGYTF	TGTGCCAGCAGTTACTCGCGGGACCCAAACTATGGCTACACCTTC
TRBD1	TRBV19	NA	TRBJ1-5	CASSIIRSAGTGQGFQPQHF	TGTGCCAGTAGTATAATCAGGTCGGCCGGGACGGGACAGGGGTTTCAGCCCCAGCATTTT
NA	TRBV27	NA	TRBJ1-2	CASRRDQGFYGYTF	TGTGCCAGCAGGAGAGACCAGGGATTCTATGGCTACACCTTC
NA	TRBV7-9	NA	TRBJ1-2	CASTLGNYGYTF	TGTGCCAGCACCCTTGGCAACTATGGCTACACCTTC
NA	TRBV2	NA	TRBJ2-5	CASSVGTHQETQYF	TGTGCCAGCAGTGTGGGGACACACCAAGAGACCCAGTACTTC
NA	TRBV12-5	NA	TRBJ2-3	CASGFYTDTQYF	TGTGCTAGTGGTTTCTACACAGATACGCAGTATTTT
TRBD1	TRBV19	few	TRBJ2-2	CASSQGENTGELFF	TGTGCCAGTAGTCAGGGGGAGAACACCGGGGAGCTGTTTTTT
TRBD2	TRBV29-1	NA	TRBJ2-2	CSVGAGGGGIEELFF	TGCAGCGTTGGAGCGGGGGGCGGGGGGATAGAGGAGCTGTTTTTT
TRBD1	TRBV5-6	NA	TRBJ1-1	CASSFSGQSDAFF	TGTGCCAGCAGCTTCTCGGGACAGTCCGACGCTTTCTTT
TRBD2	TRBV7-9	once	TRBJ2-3	CASSESGGSDTQYF	TGTGCCAGCAGCGAGAGCGGGGGGTCAGATACGCAGTATTTT
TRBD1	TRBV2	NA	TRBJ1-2	CASRRTGRGYTF	TGTGCCAGCAGGAGGACAGGGAGAGGCTACACCTTC
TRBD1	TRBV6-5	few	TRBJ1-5	CASSAGQATKAQHF	TGTGCCAGCAGTGCCGGACAGGCTACTAAAGCCCAGCATTTT
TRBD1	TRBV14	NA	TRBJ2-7	CASSRQGASYEQYF	TGTGCCAGCAGCCGACAGGGAGCATCCTACGAGCAGTACTTC
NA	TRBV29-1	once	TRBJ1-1	CGVASPGGRTEAFF	TGCGGCGTTGCAAGCCCGGGGGGGCGGACTGAAGCTTTCTTT
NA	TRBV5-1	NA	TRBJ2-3	CASSLSRGTTDTQYF	TGCGCCAGCAGCTTGTCTCGGGGGACCACAGATACGCAGTATTTT
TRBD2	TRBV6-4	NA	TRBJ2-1	CASSVNSGALGEQFF	TGTGCCAGCAGTGTCAATAGCGGGGCGCTAGGGGAGCAGTTCTTC
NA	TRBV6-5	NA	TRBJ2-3	CASILDETQYF	TGTGCCAGCATTCTCGATGAGACGCAGTATTTT
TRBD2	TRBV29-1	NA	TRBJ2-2	CSVRWGGNTGELFF	TGCAGCGTCCGTTGGGGGGGGAACACCGGGGAGCTGTTTTTT
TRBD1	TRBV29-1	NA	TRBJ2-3	CSVAGTGGADTQYF	TGCAGCGTTGCAGGGACAGGGGGCGCAGATACGCAGTATTTT
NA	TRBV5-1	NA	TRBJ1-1	CASRDTGRANTEAFF	TGCGCCAGCAGGGACACCGGCCGGGCGAACACTGAAGCTTTCTTT
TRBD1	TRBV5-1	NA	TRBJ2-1	CASSSGTVVSNEQFF	TGCGCCAGCAGCTCCGGGACAGTCGTGTCGAATGAGCAGTTCTTC
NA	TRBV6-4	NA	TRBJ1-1	CASRSQGRGTEAFF	TGTGCCAGCAGGAGTCAGGGAAGAGGTACTGAAGCTTTCTTT
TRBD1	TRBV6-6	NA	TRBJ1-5	CASTQQGVGQPQHF	TGTGCCAGCACACAACAGGGGGTCGGTCAGCCCCAGCATTTT
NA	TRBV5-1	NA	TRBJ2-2	CASSLGGAGTGELFF	TGCGCCAGCAGCTTGGGGGGCGCAGGGACCGGGGAGCTGTTTTTT
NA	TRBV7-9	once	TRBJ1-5	CASSLSGGNNQPQHF	TGTGCCAGCAGCTTATCAGGTGGAAACAATCAGCCCCAGCATTTT
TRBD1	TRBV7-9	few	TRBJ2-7	CASSLRRRQGETYEQYF	TGTGCCAGCAGCTTACGACGGAGACAGGGGGAGACCTACGAGCAGTACTTC
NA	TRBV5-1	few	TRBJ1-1	CASSPEQGSWGNTEAFF	TGCGCCAGCAGCCCGGAACAGGGAAGTTGGGGGAACACTGAAGCTTTCTTT
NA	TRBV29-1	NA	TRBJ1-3	CSVDPRGGNTIYF	TGCAGCGTTGACCCCAGGGGTGGAAACACCATATATTTT
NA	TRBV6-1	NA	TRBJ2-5	CASSPLGGAPETQYF	TGTGCCAGCAGCCCCCTCGGCGGGGCCCCAGAGACCCAGTACTTC
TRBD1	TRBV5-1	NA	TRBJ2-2	CASSFRDSSGELFF	TGCGCCAGCAGCTTCCGGGACAGCTCCGGGGAGCTGTTTTTT
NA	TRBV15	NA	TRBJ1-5	CATSRVSPTPDGYQPQHF	TGTGCCACCAGCAGAGTTTCACCGACTCCCGATGGCTATCAGCCCCAGCATTTT
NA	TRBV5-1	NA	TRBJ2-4	CASSFTERGGIGGGGAKNIQYF	TGCGCCAGCAGCTTCACGGAGCGCGGAGGGATAGGGGGAGGGGGAGCCAAAAACATTCAGTACTTC
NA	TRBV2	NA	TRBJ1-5	CASSEGRHSNQPQHF	TGTGCCAGCAGTGAAGGCAGGCACTCTAATCAGCCCCAGCATTTT
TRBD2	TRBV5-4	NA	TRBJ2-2	CASSPGLAGENTGELFF	TGTGCCAGCAGCCCCGGACTAGCGGGGGAGAACACCGGGGAGCTGTTTTTT
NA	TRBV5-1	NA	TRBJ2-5	CASSWVYRAEETQYF	TGCGCCAGCAGCTGGGTCTACAGGGCCGAAGAGACCCAGTACTTC
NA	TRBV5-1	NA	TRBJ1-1	CASSHLRDTEAFF	TGCGCCAGCAGCCATCTTCGGGACACCGAAGCTTTCTTT